This T cell receptor (beta chain) is drawn from a study of blood T cell repertoires in COVID-19. Turning to the study itself: Acute-phase and convalescent COVID-19 samples originated in the United States, Italy and Spain.

Assay: immunoSEQ multiplex PCR; the TCRdb copy retains only in-frame clones and omits some. The sample contains about 210,000 clones, around 83% of which appear only once. The material sequenced was peripheral blood. The TCR originated in a woman in her 70s with COVID-19, enrolled during active disease.

CDR3 coding DNA: TGTGCCAGCAGTCGGTGGGGCTGGCGGGACTACTACGAGCAGTACTTC. This translates into CASSRWGWRDYYEQYF. The chain employs TRBV4-2 and TRBJ2-7, with 7 bases identical to TRBD2. Per the germline V gene, CDR1 is LGHNA and CDR2 is YNFKEQ. The CDR3 consists of 16 residues. The V segment lost 6 bases and the J segment 3 bases; nucleotides outside the gene matches: 14.